The rows below give T cell receptor beta chains drawn from one sample of a study of cytomegalovirus exposure and HLA in healthy donors. The assay was immunoSEQ multiplex PCR, and TCRdb's table has in-frame clones only and misses some. The sample lists some 130,000 clones, approximately 84% occurring once. What was sequenced was PBMCs. These receptors were obtained from a boy aged 2-15 years in good health and CMV-seronegative. Each CDR3 is given with its conserved first and last residue.

>TRBJ2-5|16|TRBV5-1
CASSSHGTGFIETQYF
>TRBJ1-2|13|TRBV2
CASSEGRVYGYTF
>TRBJ2-5|15|TRBV4-3
CASSQEGGPEGAQYF
>TRBJ2-1|15|TRBV6-4
CASSEGQGPYNEQFF
>TRBJ1-2|16|TRBV14
CASSQDLGLVRGGYTF
>-|14|TRBV6-5
CASSPGTGPYEQYF
>TRBJ1-2|16|TRBV4-1
CASRWTGRETNYGYTF
>TRBJ1-2|10|TRBV29-1
CSVGAQGYTF
>TRBJ1-1|17|TRBV9
CASTRGGEFIMNTEAFF
>TRBJ1-2|16|TRBV4-1
CASSQGDWFEGKGYTF
>TRBJ2-1|16|TRBV21-1
CASTLGLAGAHNEQFF